These 25 T cell receptor beta chains were all obtained from the same sample, sequenced in a study of Ad26.COV2.S vaccination and SARS-CoV-2 variants. Data came from immunoSEQ multiplex PCR; TCRdb stores just in-frame clones and leaves some out. The repertoire has 510,000 or so clones, about 83% of them found once; the top ten carry roughly 13%. Treatment indicated: some 20 received Ad26.COV2.S at low or high dose, single or two shots; about 5 received placebo; per-sample allocation not given. The samples date from day 63 after the first vaccine or placebo injection. The material was peripheral blood, obtained in a trial of Ad26.COV2.S vaccine versus placebo. The receptors stem from a person between 18 and 65 years old who received the Ad26.COV2.S COVID-19 vaccine or a placebo.

V usage is TRBV28 and J usage is TRBJ1-2, with a tentative D call TRBD1 (6 bases). This CDR3 is built from 13 residues. Germline values: CDR1 MDHEN, CDR2 SYDVKM. The V end lost 11 bases, the J end lost 2 bases, and 15 bases lay between the germline ends. The CDR3 sequence: CAVQTGSNYGYTF. As DNA, the CDR3 is TGTGCCGTACAGACAGGTTCCAACTATGGCTACACCTTC.

The V gene is TRBV30, the J gene TRBJ1-3; D is unclear. This CDR3 spans 14 amino acids. CDR1 GTSNPN and CDR2 SVGIG come from the germline V gene (reference sequence). Between the trimmed V and J ends, which lost 0 bases and 4 bases, there was a span of 10 bases. The DNA of the CDR3 is TGTGCCTGGAGTGTCAGAGGTTTGGGAAACACCATATATTTT. As protein: CAWSVRGLGNTIYF.

The rearrangement joins TRBV7-2 to TRBJ1-2, with D maybe TRBD1 (6 bases). V shed 6 bases and J shed 1 base, with 12 bases lying between them. This CDR3 region has 14 residues. Per the germline V gene, CDR1 is SGHTA and CDR2 is FQGNSA. CDR3: CASSIQGGNYGYTF. In DNA, the CDR3 is TGTGCCAGCAGTATCCAAGGGGGTAACTATGGCTACACCTTC.

V gene TRBV5-8 combines with J gene TRBJ2-1; 12 positions agree with TRBD2. Looked up from germline, CDR1 is SGHTS and CDR2 is YDEGEE. The CDR3 loop spans 18 amino acids. V gave up 0 bases and J gave up 7 bases; unmatched junction bases: 11. DNA of the CDR3: TGTGCCAGCAGCTTGGAACGACTAGCGGGAGTTGGTAAGAATGAGCAGTTCTTC. Its translation is CASSLERLAGVGKNEQFF.

The chain couples TRBV9 to TRBJ2-7; 9 nucleotides agree with TRBD1. Germline CDR1 is SGDLS and CDR2 is YYNGEE. The V gene end was trimmed by 7 bases and the J gene end by 3 bases; junction bases not matched to a gene: 11. This CDR3 is built from 15 residues. CDR3 residues: CASSPGQGAFYEQYF. The CDR3 nucleotides are TGTGCCAGCTCCCCGGGACAGGGAGCATTCTACGAGCAGTACTTC.

The V call is TRBV27, the J call TRBJ2-7; D unclear. Per germline, CDR1 MNHEY and CDR2 SMNVEV (reference sequence). Trimming shortened V by 9 bases and J by 9 bases, and 24 bases separated the two germline ends. This CDR3 has 14 residues. This CDR3 reads CASHLWVPPIGQYF. CDR3 bases: TGTGCCAGTCACCTGTGGGTGCCTCCCATTGGGCAGTACTTC.

The chain joins TRBV28 to TRBJ1-5; D is possibly TRBD1 (5 bases). The CDR3 contains 15 residues. Trimming took off 5 bases at V and 9 bases at J, with 20 bases between the two ends. CDR1 and CDR2 from the germline V gene are MDHEN and SYDVKM. As DNA, the CDR3 is TGTGCCAGCAGTCAGGGTCCAGTCCCGGTTGGGCCCCAGCATTTT. It specifies CASSQGPVPVGPQHF.

The rearrangement links TRBV9 to TRBJ1-1; D perhaps matches TRBD1 (6 bases). Trimming pared 4 bases from V and 0 bases from J, leaving 16 bases between. The CDR3 loop spans 16 amino acids. CDR1 is SGDLS and CDR2 is YYNGEE in the germline V gene. CDR3 protein: CASSPGAKTLNTEAFF. DNA for the CDR3: TGTGCCAGCAGCCCGGGGGCCAAAACTTTGAACACTGAAGCTTTCTTT.

The chain is built from TRBV6-5 and TRBJ2-2; D perhaps matches TRBD1 (6 bases). The CDR3 consists of 15 residues. V was shortened by 2 bases and J by 5 bases, with 12 bases between the two germline ends. From germline, CDR1 is MNHEY and CDR2 SVGAGI. CDR3 sequence (DNA): TGTGCCAGCAGTTACACTACAGGGATTACCGGGGAGCTGTTTTTT. Protein sequence: CASSYTTGITGELFF.

The V and J genes are TRBV9 and TRBJ2-6, with D perhaps assigned TRBD1 or TRBD2 (5 bases each). The germline V and J ends were trimmed by 3 bases and 2 bases, with 12 bases remaining between them. Germline V gene sequence: CDR1 SGDLS, CDR2 YYNGEE. The CDR3 is 16 amino acids. The CDR3 reads CASSGWDGAGANVLTF. CDR3 coding DNA: TGTGCCAGCAGCGGATGGGACGGGGCTGGGGCCAACGTCCTGACTTTC.

The CDR3 nucleotides read TGTGCCAGCAGTGAAGCTGGACAAAACACTGAAGCTTTCTTT. It is translated as CASSEAGQNTEAFF. V is TRBV6-1 and J is TRBJ1-1; tentatively, D is TRBD1 (5 bases). V lost 0 bases and J lost 2, with 7 bases in between. CDR1 and CDR2 from the germline V gene are MNHNS and SASEGT. This CDR3 comprises 14 residues.

This chain uses TRBV28 with TRBJ2-7, with TRBD1 matching over 9 bases. The CDR3 length is 16 residues. Germline loops: CDR1 MDHEN, CDR2 SYDVKM. The V gene end was trimmed by 5 bases and the J gene end by 5 bases; junction bases not matched to a gene: 13. This chain's CDR3 is CASSRYRQGVRNEQYF. In DNA, the CDR3 is TGTGCCAGCAGTCGTTATCGACAGGGGGTTAGAAACGAGCAGTACTTC. The full variable domain, with the rest looked up from reference TRBV28 and TRBJ2-7, is DVKVTQSSRYLVKRTGEKVFLECVQDMDHENMFWYRQDPGLGLRLIYFSYDVKMKEKGDIPEGYSVSREKKERFSLILESASTNQTSMYLCASSRYRQGVRNEQYFGPGTRLTVT.

The chain employs TRBV19 and TRBJ2-5; TRBD1 matches 10 bases. CDR3 size: 17 residues. Germline trimming cut 9 bases from V and 2 bases from J; bases unmatched to any gene: 15. From germline, CDR1 is LNHDA and CDR2 SQIVND (reference sequence). CDR3 in amino acids: CASRDRGFGLKQETQYF. The CDR3 coding sequence is TGTGCCAGCCGGGACAGGGGTTTTGGACTGAAACAAGAGACCCAGTACTTC.

The chain employs TRBV6-5 and TRBJ2-2; no clear D gene. The V end was cut by 2 bases, the J end by 6 bases, with 7 bases between. CDR3 length: 13 residues. Germline V gene sequence: CDR1 MNHEY, CDR2 SVGAGI. CDR3 loop: CASSYGLAGELFF. The CDR3 DNA sequence: TGTGCCAGCAGTTACGGGCTCGCCGGGGAGCTGTTTTTT.

The sample holds a few counts of this clone. The chain joins TRBV6-1 to TRBJ1-6; D not resolved. The CDR3 spans 17 residues. V gave up 6 bases and J gave up 9 bases, with 24 bases separating them. Germline V gives CDR1 MNHNS, CDR2 SASEGT. CDR3 residues: CASSERRRAPVVSPLHF. The CDR3 DNA reads TGTGCCAGCAGCGAACGAAGGAGGGCACCCGTGGTTTCACCCCTCCACTTT.

The chain links TRBV9 to TRBJ1-4, with D unresolved. CDR1 is SGDLS and CDR2 is YYNGEE in the germline V gene. The V gene lost 2 bases and the J gene lost 3 bases, with 14 bases spanning the gap. The length of the CDR3 is 16 residues. The CDR3: CASSVDPSRANEKLFF. DNA for the CDR3: TGTGCCAGCAGCGTGGACCCATCGCGGGCTAATGAAAAACTGTTTTTT.

This sequence joins TRBV6-1 and TRBJ2-7; the D is unclear. The CDR3 has 10 amino acids. V shed 2 bases and J shed 4 bases, with 0 bases lying between them. Germline-derived CDR1 and CDR2 are MNHNS and SASEGT. CDR3 DNA sequence: TGTGCCAGCAGTGAATACGAGCAGTACTTC. This gives the protein CASSEYEQYF.

This chain links TRBV4-3 with TRBJ1-1; 7 bases agree with TRBD1. The germline V gene encodes CDR1 LGHNA and CDR2 YSLEER. J lost 7 bases, V lost 0 bases, and 5 bases had no gene match. This CDR3 is built from 14 residues. CDR3 coding DNA: TGCGCCAGCAGCCAAGAGGACAGGATGGGTGAAGCTTTCTTT. It codes for CASSQEDRMGEAFF.

This chain links TRBV6-5 with TRBJ2-5, with D possibly being TRBD1 (6 bases). V was pared by 5 bases and J by 7 bases, with 17 bases between. The CDR3 extends over 14 amino acids. CDR1 and CDR2 (germline): MNHEY, SVGAGI. The CDR3 sequence is CASSQQGRGGTQYF. The CDR3 DNA sequence: TGTGCCAGCAGTCAACAGGGACGAGGCGGGACCCAGTACTTC.

This CDR3 is CASSRGQATGELFF. The CDR3 bases are TGTGCCAGCAGCCGCGGACAGGCCACCGGGGAGCTGTTTTTT. The chain is built from TRBV27 and TRBJ2-2, with TRBD1 matching over 7 bases. V was clipped by 6 bases and J by 4 bases; unmatched bases: 5. This CDR3 contains 14 residues. Looked up from germline, CDR1 is MNHEY and CDR2 is SMNVEV (reference sequence).

The rearrangement links TRBV19 to TRBJ1-5, with unresolved D. Germline CDR1 and CDR2: LNHDA and SQIVND (reference sequence). The CDR3 is 15 residues long. The germline V and J ends were trimmed by 4 bases and 3 bases, with 13 bases remaining between them. CDR3 residues: CASSNPIGPNQPQHF. Here the CDR3 DNA reads TGTGCCAGTAGTAACCCCATCGGGCCCAATCAGCCCCAGCATTTT.

V usage is TRBV27 and J usage is TRBJ1-1; D gene uncertain. The germline V gene has CDR1 MNHEY and CDR2 SMNVEV (reference sequence). Trimming took off 2 bases at V and 4 bases at J, with 11 bases between the two ends. There are 14 residues in the CDR3. In DNA, the CDR3 is TGTGCCAGCAGTTTAGTCGCCCGGCTCACTGAAGCTTTCTTT. This encodes CASSLVARLTEAFF.

This chain joins TRBV7-9 and TRBJ2-1; TRBD2 aligns across 8 bases. The V and J ends lost 3 bases and 7 bases, in that order; junction bases with no gene match: 20. The CDR3 has 19 residues. Per germline, CDR1 SEHNR and CDR2 FQNEAQ (reference sequence). DNA for the CDR3: TGTGCCAGCAGCTTTAAAGTAGGAGAGGGCGGGAGGCGTTTGAATGAGCAGTTCTTC. Its translation is CASSFKVGEGGRRLNEQFF.

The rearrangement joins TRBV7-8 to TRBJ1-2, with a weak D call TRBD1 (6 bases). V gave up 2 bases and J gave up 2 bases, with 9 bases separating them. In germline, CDR1 is SGHVS, CDR2 FQNEAQ. The CDR3 contains 14 residues. Here the CDR3 DNA reads TGTGCCAGCAGCTTATCAACAGGGAACTATGGCTACACCTTC. It codes for CASSLSTGNYGYTF.

V gene TRBV7-9 combines with J gene TRBJ2-7, with 9 bases that match TRBD2. This CDR3 is built from 15 residues. Germline V gene sequence: CDR1 SEHNR, CDR2 FQNEAQ (reference sequence). Trimming at V came to 5 bases and at J to 3 bases, leaving 8 bases not matched to a gene. This CDR3 reads CASSPQVRGGYEQYF. CDR3 coding DNA: TGTGCCAGCAGCCCCCAAGTGCGGGGGGGCTACGAGCAGTACTTC.